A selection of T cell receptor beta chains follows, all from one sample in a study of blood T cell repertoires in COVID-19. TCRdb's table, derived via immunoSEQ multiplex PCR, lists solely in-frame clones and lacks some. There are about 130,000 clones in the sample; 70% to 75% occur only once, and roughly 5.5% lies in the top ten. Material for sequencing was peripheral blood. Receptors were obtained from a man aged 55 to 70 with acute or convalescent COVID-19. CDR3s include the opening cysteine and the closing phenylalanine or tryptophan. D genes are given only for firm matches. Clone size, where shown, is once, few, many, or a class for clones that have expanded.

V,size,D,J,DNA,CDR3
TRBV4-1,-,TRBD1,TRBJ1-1,TGCGCCAGCAGCCAGGGCCCTAAGGGGACAGGGGGTACTGAAGCTTTCTTT,CASSQGPKGTGGTEAFF
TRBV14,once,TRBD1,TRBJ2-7,TGTGCCAGCAGCCGAGGACAGGGGTTAGACAAGCAGTACTTC,CASSRGQGLDKQYF
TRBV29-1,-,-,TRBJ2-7,TGCAGCGTTAGGGGGGGGACATCCTACGAGCAGTACTTC,CSVRGGTSYEQYF
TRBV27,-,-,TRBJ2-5,TGTGCCAGCAGTTTAGTCGGGGGTTCACAAGAGACCCAGTACTTC,CASSLVGGSQETQYF
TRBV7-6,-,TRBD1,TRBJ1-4,TGTGCCAGCAGCCCTACGACAGGGGGCGCGCAAAATGAAAAACTGTTTTTT,CASSPTTGGAQNEKLFF
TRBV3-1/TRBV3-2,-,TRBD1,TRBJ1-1,TGTGCCAGCAGCCCGTCAGGGGGGAGGACTGAAGCTTTCTTT,CASSPSGGRTEAFF
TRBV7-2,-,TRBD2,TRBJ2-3,TGTGCCAGCAGCTTGGGACTAGCGGGAGATACGCAGTATTTT,CASSLGLAGDTQYF
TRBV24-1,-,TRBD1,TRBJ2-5,TGTGCCACCAGTGATTTTTCGGCGGACAGGGGTTTTCAAGAGACCCAGTACTTC,CATSDFSADRGFQETQYF
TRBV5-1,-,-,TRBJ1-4,TGCGCCAGCAGCTTGAGCGGGTTGGCTAATGAAAAACTGTTTTTT,CASSLSGLANEKLFF
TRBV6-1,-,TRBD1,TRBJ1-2,TGTGCCAGCAGTGAACCCCGACCTGGGACAGCTTCTAACTATGGCTACACCTTC,CASSEPRPGTASNYGYTF
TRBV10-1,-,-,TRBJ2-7,TGCGCCAGCAGTGAAGCAGGGGACAATTACGAGCAGTACTTC,CASSEAGDNYEQYF
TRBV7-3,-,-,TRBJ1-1,TGTGCCAGCAGCGTTCTACAGGGCCTGGAAGCTTTCTTT,CASSVLQGLEAFF
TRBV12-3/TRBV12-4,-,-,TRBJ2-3,TGTGCCAGCAGGGCCAGGGCAGCAGATACGCAGTATTTT,CASRARAADTQYF
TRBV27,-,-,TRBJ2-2,TGTGCCAGCAGTTTTTTAGGAGATGGGGAGCTGTTTTTT,CASSFLGDGELFF
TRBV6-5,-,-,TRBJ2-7,TGTGCCAGCAACCCCGGCACTAGCTCCTACGAGCAGTACTTC,CASNPGTSSYEQYF
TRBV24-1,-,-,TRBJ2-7,TGTGCCACCAGTGATCCCCGCTCCTACGAGCAGTACTTC,CATSDPRSYEQYF
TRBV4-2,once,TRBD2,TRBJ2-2,TGTGCCAGCAGCCAAGAAACGGCGGGAGGGCCCGCCGGGGAGCTGTTTTTT,CASSQETAGGPAGELFF
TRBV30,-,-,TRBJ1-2,TGTGCCTGGAGGTCTAACCAGGGTGGATACTATGGCTACACCTTC,CAWRSNQGGYYGYTF
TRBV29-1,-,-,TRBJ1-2,TGCAGCGTTGAAGTTCCCCCTCCCCTATATGGCTACACCTTC,CSVEVPPPLYGYTF
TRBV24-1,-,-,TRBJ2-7,TGTGCCACCAGTGATTTGGGTAGCTACGAGCAGTACTTC,CATSDLGSYEQYF
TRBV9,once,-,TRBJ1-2,TGTGCCAGCAGCCGAAGGGCGGGGATAGACCCAGTTGGCTACACCTTC,CASSRRAGIDPVGYTF
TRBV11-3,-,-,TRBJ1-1,TGTGCCAGCAGCTTAGATCGGGGGAACACTGAAGCTTTCTTT,CASSLDRGNTEAFF